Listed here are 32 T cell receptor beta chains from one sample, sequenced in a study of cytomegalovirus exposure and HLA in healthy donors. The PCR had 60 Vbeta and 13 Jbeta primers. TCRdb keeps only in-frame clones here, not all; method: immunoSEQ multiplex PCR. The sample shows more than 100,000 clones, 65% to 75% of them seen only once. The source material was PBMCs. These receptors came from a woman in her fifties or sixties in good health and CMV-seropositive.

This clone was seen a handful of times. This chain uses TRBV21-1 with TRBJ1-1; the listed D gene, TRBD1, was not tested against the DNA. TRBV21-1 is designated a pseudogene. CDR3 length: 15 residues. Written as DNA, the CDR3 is TGTCCCAGCAGGATTACGACAGGGATGAACACTGAAGCTTTCTTC. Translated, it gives CPSRITTGMNTEAFF.

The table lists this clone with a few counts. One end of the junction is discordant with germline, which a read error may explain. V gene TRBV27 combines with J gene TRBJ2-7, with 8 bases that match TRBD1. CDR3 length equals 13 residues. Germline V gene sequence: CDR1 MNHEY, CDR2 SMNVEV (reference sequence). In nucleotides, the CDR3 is TGTGCCAGCAGTACAGGGGGAAGGTACGTGCAGTACTTC. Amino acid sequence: CASSTGGRYVQYF.

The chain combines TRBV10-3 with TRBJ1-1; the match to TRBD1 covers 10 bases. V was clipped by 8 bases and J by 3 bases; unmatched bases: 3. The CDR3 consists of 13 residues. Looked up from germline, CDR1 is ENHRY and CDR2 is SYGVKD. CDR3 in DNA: TGTGCCATCGGGACAGGGGTCGACACTGAAGCTTTCTTT. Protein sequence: CAIGTGVDTEAFF.

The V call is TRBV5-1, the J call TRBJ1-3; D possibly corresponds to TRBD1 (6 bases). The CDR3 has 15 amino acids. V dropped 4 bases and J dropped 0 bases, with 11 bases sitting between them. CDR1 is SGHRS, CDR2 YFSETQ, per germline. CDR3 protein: CASSRDTDSGNTIYF. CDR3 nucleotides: TGCGCCAGCAGCAGGGACACAGACTCTGGAAACACCATATATTTT.

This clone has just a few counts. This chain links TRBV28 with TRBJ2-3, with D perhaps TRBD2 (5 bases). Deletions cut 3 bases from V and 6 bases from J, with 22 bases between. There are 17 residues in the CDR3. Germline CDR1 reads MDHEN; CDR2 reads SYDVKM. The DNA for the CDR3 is TGTGCCAGCAGTTTGGAGCCAGGAGTATCGCCGGGGGATACGCAGTATTTT. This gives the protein CASSLEPGVSPGDTQYF.

DNA for the CDR3: TGTGCCAGCAGCTTTCAGGGGCAGTCCTCCTACGAGCAGTACTTC. Translation gives CASSFQGQSSYEQYF. The chain joins TRBV5-6 to TRBJ2-7, with D perhaps TRBD1 (6 bases). Germline CDR1 and CDR2: SGHDT and YYEEEE. The CDR3 is 15 residues long. The ends were cut back, 2 bases at V and 0 bases at J, with 12 bases in the middle.

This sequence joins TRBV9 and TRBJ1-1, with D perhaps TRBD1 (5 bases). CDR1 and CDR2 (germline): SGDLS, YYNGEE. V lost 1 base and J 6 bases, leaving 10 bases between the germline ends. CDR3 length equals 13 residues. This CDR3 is CASSVSGGAEAFF. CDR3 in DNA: TGTGCCAGCAGCGTATCCGGGGGGGCTGAAGCTTTCTTT.

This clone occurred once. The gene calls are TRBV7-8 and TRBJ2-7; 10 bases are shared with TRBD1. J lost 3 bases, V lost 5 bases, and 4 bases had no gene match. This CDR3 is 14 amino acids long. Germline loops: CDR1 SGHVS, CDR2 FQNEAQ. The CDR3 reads CASSKTGGGYEQYF. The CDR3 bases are TGTGCCAGCAGCAAGACAGGGGGCGGCTACGAGCAGTACTTC.

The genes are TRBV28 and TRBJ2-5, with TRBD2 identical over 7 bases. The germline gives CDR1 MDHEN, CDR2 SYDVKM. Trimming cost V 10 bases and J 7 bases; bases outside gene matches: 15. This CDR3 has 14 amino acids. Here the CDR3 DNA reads TGTGCCACGGCCCTTAGCGGGTCCCGGACGACCCAGTACTTC. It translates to CATALSGSRTTQYF. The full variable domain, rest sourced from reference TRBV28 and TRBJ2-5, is DVKVTQSSRYLVKRTGEKVFLECVQDMDHENMFWYRQDPGLGLRLIYFSYDVKMKEKGDIPEGYSVSREKKERFSLILESASTNQTSMYLCATALSGSRTTQYFGPGTRLLVL.

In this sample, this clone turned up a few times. The CDR3 region is CASTQQGGTGELFF. CDR3 in DNA: TGTGCCAGCACTCAACAGGGGGGCACCGGGGAGCTGTTTTTT. This chain links TRBV6-1 with TRBJ2-2, with 8 bases aligning to TRBD1. CDR3 length equals 14 residues. V lost 7 bases, J lost 4 bases, and 5 bases stayed unmatched. Per the germline V gene, CDR1 is MNHNS and CDR2 is SASEGT.

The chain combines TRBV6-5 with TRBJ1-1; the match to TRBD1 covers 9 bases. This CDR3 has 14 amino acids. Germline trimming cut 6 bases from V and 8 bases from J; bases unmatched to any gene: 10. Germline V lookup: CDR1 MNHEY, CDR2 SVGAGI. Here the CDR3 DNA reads TGTGCCAGCAGGCGAGGTACAGGGGGCCCCGAAGCTTTCTTT. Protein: CASRRGTGGPEAFF.

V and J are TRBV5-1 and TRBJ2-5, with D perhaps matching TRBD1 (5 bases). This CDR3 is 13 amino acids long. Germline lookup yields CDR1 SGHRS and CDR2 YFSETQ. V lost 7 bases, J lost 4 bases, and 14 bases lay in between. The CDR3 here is CASHTGDVETQYF. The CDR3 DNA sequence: TGCGCCAGCCACACAGGAGATGTAGAGACCCAGTACTTC.

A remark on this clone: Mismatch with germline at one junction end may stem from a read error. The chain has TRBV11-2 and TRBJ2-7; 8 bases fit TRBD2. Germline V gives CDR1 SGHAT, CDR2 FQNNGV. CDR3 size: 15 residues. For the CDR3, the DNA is TGTTCCAGCAGCCTAAGACTAGCGAACTCCTACGAGCAGTACTTC. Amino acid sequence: CSSSLRLANSYEQYF.

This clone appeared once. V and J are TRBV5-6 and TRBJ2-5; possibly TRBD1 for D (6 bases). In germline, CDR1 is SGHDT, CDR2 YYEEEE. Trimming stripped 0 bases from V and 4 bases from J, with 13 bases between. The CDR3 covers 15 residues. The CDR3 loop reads CASSLVEVRGETQYF. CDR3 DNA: TGTGCCAGCAGCTTGGTCGAGGTCAGGGGAGAGACCCAGTACTTC.

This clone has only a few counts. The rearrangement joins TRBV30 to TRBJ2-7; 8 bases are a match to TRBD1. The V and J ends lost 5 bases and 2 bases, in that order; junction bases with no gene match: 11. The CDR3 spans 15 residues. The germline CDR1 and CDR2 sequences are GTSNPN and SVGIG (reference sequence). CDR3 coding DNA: TGTGCCTGGGGGCGAACGGCAGGGGGCGCCTACGAGCAGTACTTC. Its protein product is CAWGRTAGGAYEQYF.

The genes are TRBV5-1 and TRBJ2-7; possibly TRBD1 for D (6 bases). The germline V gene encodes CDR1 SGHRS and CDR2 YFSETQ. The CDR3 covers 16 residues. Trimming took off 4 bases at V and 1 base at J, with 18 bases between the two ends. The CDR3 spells CASSQYDRTLSYEQYF. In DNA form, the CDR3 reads TGCGCCAGCAGCCAGTACGACAGGACATTATCCTACGAGCAGTACTTC.

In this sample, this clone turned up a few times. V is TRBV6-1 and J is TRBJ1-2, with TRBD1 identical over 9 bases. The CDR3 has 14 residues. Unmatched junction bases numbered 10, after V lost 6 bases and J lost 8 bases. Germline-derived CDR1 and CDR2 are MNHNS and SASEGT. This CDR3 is CASRGVQGARGYTF. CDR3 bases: TGTGCCAGCAGAGGCGTACAGGGGGCACGAGGCTACACCTTC.

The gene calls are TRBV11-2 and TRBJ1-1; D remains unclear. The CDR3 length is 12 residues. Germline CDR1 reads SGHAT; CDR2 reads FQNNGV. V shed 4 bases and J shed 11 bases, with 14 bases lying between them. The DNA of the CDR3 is TGTGCCAGCAGCTCCGATCACCCGGGGGCTTTCTTT. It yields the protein CASSSDHPGAFF.

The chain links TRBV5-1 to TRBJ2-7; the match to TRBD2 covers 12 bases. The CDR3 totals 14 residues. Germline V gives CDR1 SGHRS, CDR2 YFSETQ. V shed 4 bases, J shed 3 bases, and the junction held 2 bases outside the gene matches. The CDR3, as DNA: TGCGCCAGCAGCGCGACTAGCGGGGGCTACGAGCAGTACTTC. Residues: CASSATSGGYEQYF.

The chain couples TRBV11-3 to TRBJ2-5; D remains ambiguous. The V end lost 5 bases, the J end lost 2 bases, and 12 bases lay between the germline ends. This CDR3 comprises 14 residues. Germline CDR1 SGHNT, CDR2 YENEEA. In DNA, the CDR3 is TGTGCCAGCAGCACCTTCACTACTCAAGAGACCCAGTACTTC. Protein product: CASSTFTTQETQYF. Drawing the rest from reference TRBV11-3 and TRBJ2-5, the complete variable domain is EAGVVQSPRYKIIEKKQPVAFWCNPISGHNTLYWYLQNLGQGPELLIRYENEEAVDDSQLPKDRFSAERLKGVDSTLKIQPAELGDSAVYLCASSTFTTQETQYFGPGTRLLVL.

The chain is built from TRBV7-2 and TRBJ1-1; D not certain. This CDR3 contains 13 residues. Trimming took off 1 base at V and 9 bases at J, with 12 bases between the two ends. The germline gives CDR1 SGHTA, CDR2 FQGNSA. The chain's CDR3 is CASSLGRASQAFF. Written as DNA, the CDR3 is TGTGCCAGCAGCTTAGGGAGGGCTTCTCAAGCTTTCTTT. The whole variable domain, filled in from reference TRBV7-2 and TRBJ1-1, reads GAGVSQSPSNKVTEKGKDVELRCDPISGHTALYWYRQSLGQGLEFLIYFQGNSAPDKSGLPSDRFSAERTGGSVSTLTIQRTQQEDSAVYLCASSLGRASQAFFGQGTRLTVV.

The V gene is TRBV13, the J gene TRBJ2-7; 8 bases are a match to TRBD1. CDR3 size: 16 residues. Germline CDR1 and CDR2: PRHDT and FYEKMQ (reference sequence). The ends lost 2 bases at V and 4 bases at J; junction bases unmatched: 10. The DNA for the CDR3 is TGTGCCAGCAGCTTATACCTACAGGGGGTGGGGTACGAGCAGTACTTC. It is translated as CASSLYLQGVGYEQYF.

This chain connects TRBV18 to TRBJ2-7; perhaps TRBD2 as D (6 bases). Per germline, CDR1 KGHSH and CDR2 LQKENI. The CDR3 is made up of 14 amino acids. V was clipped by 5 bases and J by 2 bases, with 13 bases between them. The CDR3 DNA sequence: TGTGCCAGCTCATTCCGGGGGTCCACCTACGAGCAGTACTTC. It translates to CASSFRGSTYEQYF.

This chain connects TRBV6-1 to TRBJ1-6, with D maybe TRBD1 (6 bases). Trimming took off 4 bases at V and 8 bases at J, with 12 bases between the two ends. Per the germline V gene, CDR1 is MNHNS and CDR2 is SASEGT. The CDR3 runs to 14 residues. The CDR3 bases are TGTGCCAGCAGTGTAGGGGGTAAAGATTCACCCCTCCACTTT. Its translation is CASSVGGKDSPLHF.

The DNA for the CDR3 is TGTGCCAGCAGTGGGAGGACAGGCGGGTCAGGTCAGCCCCAGCATTTT. Translating it yields CASSGRTGGSGQPQHF. The chain combines TRBV2 with TRBJ1-5; 7 nucleotides line up with TRBD1. The CDR3 runs 16 residues. The trim removed 4 bases at V and 6 bases at J, leaving 12 bases unmatched. Germline CDR1 and CDR2: SNHLY and FYNNEI. Looking up the rest from reference TRBV2 and TRBJ1-5 gives the full variable domain: EPEVTQTPSHQVTQMGQEVILRCVPISNHLYFYWYRQILGQKVEFLVSFYNNEISEKSEIFDDQFSVERPDGSNFTLKIRSTKLEDSAMYFCASSGRTGGSGQPQHFGDGTRLSIL.

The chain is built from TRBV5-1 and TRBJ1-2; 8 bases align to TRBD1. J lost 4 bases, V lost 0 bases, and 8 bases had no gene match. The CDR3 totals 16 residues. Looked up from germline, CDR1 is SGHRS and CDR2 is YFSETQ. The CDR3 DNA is TGCGCCAGCAGCTTGGCGGGGACCAGGGGGCCCTATGGCTACACCTTC. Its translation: CASSLAGTRGPYGYTF.

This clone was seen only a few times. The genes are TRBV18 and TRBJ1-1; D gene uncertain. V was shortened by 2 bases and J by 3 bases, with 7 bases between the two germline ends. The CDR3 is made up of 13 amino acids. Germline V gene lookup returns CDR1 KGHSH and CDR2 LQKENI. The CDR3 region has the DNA TGTGCCAGCTCACCAGGCGGGGACACTGAAGCTTTCTTT. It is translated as CASSPGGDTEAFF.

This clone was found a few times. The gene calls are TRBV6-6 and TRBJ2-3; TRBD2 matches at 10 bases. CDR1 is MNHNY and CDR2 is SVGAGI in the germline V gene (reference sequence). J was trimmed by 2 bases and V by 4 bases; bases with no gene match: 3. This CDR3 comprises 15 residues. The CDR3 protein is CASSSTSGDTDTQYF. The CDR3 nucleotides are TGTGCCAGCAGTTCTACTAGCGGGGACACAGATACGCAGTATTTT.

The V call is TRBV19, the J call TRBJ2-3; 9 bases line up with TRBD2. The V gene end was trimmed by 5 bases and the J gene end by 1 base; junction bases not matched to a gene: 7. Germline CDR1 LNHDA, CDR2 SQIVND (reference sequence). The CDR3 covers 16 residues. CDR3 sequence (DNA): TGTGCCAGTAGTTTGCCTAGCGGGGAGGGCACAGATACGCAGTATTTT. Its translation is CASSLPSGEGTDTQYF.

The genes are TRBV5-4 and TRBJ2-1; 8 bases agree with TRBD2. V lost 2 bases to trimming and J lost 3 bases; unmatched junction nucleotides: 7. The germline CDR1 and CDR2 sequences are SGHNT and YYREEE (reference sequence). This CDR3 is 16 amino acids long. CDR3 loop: CASSFPPAGGYNEQFF. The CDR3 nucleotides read TGTGCCAGCAGCTTCCCCCCGGCGGGGGGCTACAATGAGCAGTTCTTC.

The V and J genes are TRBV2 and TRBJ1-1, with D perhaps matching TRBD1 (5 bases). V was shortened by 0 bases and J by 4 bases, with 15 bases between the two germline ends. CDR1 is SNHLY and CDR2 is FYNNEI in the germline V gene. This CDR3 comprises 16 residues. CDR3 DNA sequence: TGTGCCAGCAGTGAAGCTGCCCTTGGGGGGTCCACTGAAGCTTTCTTT. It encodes CASSEAALGGSTEAFF.

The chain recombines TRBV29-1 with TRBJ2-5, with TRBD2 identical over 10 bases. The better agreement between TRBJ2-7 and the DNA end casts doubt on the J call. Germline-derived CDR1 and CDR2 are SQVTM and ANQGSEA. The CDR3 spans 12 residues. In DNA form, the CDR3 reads TGCAGCGTGAGCGGGGGGGCTTACGAGCAGTACTTC. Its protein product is CSVSGGAYEQYF.